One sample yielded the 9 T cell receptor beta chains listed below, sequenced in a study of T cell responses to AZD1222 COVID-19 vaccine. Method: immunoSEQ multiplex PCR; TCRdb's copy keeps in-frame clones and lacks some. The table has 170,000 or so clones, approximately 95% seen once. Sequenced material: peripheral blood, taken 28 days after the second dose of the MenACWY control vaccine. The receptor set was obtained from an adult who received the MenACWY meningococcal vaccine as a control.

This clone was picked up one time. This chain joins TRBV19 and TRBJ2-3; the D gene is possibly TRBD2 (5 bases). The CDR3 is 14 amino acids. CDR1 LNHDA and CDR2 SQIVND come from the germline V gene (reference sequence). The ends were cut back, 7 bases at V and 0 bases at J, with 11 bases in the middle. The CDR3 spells CASKPRTSTDTQYF. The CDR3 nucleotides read TGTGCCAGTAAACCTAGGACTAGCACAGATACGCAGTATTTT.

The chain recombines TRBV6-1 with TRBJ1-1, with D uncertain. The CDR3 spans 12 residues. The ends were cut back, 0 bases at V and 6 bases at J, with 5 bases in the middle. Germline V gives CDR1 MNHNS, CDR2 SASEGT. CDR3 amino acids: CASSEAGAEAFF. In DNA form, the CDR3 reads TGTGCCAGCAGTGAAGCTGGGGCTGAAGCTTTCTTT.

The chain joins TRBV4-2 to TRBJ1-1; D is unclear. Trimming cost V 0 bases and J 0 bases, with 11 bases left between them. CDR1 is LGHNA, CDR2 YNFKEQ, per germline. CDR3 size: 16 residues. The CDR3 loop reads CASSQDRLYLNTEAFF. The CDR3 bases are TGTGCCAGCAGCCAAGATCGATTATACTTGAACACTGAAGCTTTCTTT.

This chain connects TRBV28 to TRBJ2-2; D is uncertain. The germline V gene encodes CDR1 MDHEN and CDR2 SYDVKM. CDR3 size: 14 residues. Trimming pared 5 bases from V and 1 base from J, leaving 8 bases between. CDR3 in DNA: TGTGCCAGCAGTACTACAAGGAACACCGGGGAGCTGTTTTTT. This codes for CASSTTRNTGELFF.

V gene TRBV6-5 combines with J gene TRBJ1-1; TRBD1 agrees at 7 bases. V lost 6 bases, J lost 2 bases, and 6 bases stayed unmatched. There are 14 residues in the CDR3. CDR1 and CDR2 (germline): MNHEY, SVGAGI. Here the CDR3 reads CASRSRGYNTEAFF. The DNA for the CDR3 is TGTGCCAGCAGAAGCAGGGGGTATAACACTGAAGCTTTCTTT.

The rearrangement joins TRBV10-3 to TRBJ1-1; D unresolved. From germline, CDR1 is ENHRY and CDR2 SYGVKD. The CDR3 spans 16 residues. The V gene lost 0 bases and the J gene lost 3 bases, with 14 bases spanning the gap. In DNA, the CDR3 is TGTGCCATCAGTGAGTCAAAAGGCAGTTTATACACTGAAGCTTTCTTT. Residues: CAISESKGSLYTEAFF.

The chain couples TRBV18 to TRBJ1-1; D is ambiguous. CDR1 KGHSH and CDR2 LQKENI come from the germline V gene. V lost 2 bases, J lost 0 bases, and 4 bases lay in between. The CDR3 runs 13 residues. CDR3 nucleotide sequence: TGTGCCAGCTCACCAAACCTGAACACTGAAGCTTTCTTT. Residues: CASSPNLNTEAFF. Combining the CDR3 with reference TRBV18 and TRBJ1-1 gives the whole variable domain NAGVMQNPRHLVRRRGQEARLRCSPMKGHSHVYWYRQLPEEGLKFMVYLQKENIIDESGMPKERFSAEFPKEGPSILRIQQVVRGDSAAYFCASSPNLNTEAFFGQGTRLTVV.

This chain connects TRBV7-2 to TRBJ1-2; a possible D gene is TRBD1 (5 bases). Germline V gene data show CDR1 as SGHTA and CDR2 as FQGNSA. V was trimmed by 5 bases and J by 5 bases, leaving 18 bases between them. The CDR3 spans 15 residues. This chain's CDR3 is CASSRQTTARYGYTF. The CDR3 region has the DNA TGTGCCAGCAGCCGTCAGACGACAGCCAGATATGGCTACACCTTC.

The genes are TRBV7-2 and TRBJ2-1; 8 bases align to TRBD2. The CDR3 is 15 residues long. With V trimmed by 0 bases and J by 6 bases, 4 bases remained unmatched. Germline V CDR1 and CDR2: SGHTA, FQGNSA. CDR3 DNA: TGTGCCAGCAGCTTAGCAGCTAGCGGGTTCAATGAGCAGTTCTTC. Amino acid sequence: CASSLAASGFNEQFF.